This TCR beta chain stems from a study of shared clonotypes between healthy human individuals. Only in-frame clones appear in the TCRdb table, and some are missing; sequencing was by immunoSEQ multiplex PCR. The repertoire holds approximately 620,000 clones, with almost 97% as singletons. The CDR3 consists of 14 residues. V lost 3 bases, J lost 6 bases, and 13 bases lay in between. Germline V gene lookup returns CDR1 WNHNN and CDR2 SYGVQD (reference sequence). The source of this sequence is a woman younger than 45 in good health. The chain uses TRBV10-1 and TRBJ2-3; D is undetermined. The source material was naive CD4+ T cells sorted from blood. Described subset: CD45RA+ positively selected. CDR3 bases: TGCGCCAGCAGTGAAGAAGGGCGGCATGATACGCAGTATTTT. Translation gives CASSEEGRHDTQYF.